These 11 T cell receptor beta chains share one sample of origin, sequenced in a study of OX40 agonist ivuxolimab in advanced cancers. Sequencing was performed with immunoSEQ multiplex PCR; in TCRdb, only in-frame clones are kept and a portion is missing. The sample lists some 32,000 clones; roughly 83% were seen once. This specimen consisted of CD4+ or CD8+ T cells sorted from blood, obtained in a trial of the OX40 agonist ivuxolimab. All receptors derive from an adult with an advanced solid tumor such as melanoma, head and neck, liver or kidney cancer.

This chain links TRBV27 with TRBJ1-2; 7 positions agree with TRBD1. This CDR3 contains 15 residues. V gave up 2 bases and J gave up 3 bases; unmatched junction bases: 6. CDR1 MNHEY and CDR2 SMNVEV come from the germline V gene (reference sequence). The CDR3 DNA follows: TGTGCCAGCAGTTTAAACCGGGACAGTGACTATGGCTACACCTTC. Its translation is CASSLNRDSDYGYTF.

The J gene is TRBJ2-3, the V gene TRBV5-1, with 11 bases fitting TRBD2. The length of the CDR3 is 19 residues. CDR1 SGHRS and CDR2 YFSETQ come from the germline V gene. J lost 0 bases, V lost 0 bases, and 9 bases had no gene match. The CDR3 DNA sequence: TGCGCCAGCAGCTTGGCCGGAGGGACTAGCGGCTCTAGCACAGATACGCAGTATTTT. Protein product: CASSLAGGTSGSSTDTQYF.

The chain employs TRBV9 and TRBJ2-5; 15 nucleotides match TRBD2. This CDR3 has 19 amino acids. Looked up from germline, CDR1 is SGDLS and CDR2 is YYNGEE. V dropped 4 bases and J dropped 0; count of bases not matched to a gene: 10. CDR3: CASSFSGLAGGLDQETQYF. CDR3 nucleotides: TGTGCCAGCAGCTTCTCAGGACTAGCGGGAGGGCTAGACCAAGAGACCCAGTACTTC.

Note on this clone: Other DNA sequences from this sample encode an identical CDR3 as well. This rearrangement joins TRBV11-1 to TRBJ1-1; D not certain. The CDR3 length is 14 residues. Per germline, CDR1 SGHAT and CDR2 FQDESV (reference sequence). V was pared by 1 base and J by 0 bases, with 6 bases between. CDR3 in amino acids: CASSLGRLNTEAFF. The CDR3 DNA follows: TGTGCCAGCAGCTTAGGGCGGCTGAACACTGAAGCTTTCTTT.

The chain carries TRBV5-1 and TRBJ2-1; D remains ambiguous. V lost 0 bases and J 3 bases, leaving 4 bases between the germline ends. Looked up from germline, CDR1 is SGHRS and CDR2 is YFSETQ. The CDR3 length is 13 residues. CDR3 sequence (DNA): TGCGCCAGCAGCTTGGTGGGCTACAATGAGCAGTTCTTC. It encodes CASSLVGYNEQFF.

CDR3 nucleotide sequence: TGTGCCAGCAGTTTCTGGGGACAGCTCCAGGAGACCCAGTACTTC. Translation gives CASSFWGQLQETQYF. This chain links TRBV28 with TRBJ2-5; 7 positions agree with TRBD1. Germline CDR1 and CDR2: MDHEN and SYDVKM. V shed 3 bases, J shed 5 bases, and the junction held 9 bases outside the gene matches. CDR3 size: 15 residues.

The V call is TRBV5-4, the J call TRBJ2-7; 7 nucleotides agree with TRBD1. Germline CDR1 SGHNT, CDR2 YYREEE (reference sequence). This CDR3 contains 14 residues. After removal of 4 bases from V and 3 bases from J, the junction contained 7 bases not matched to a gene. As DNA, the CDR3 is TGTGCCAGCAGCATCCGGGACAGTGGCTACGAGCAGTACTTC. Amino acids: CASSIRDSGYEQYF. Filled out from reference TRBV5-4 and TRBJ2-7, the complete variable domain reads ETGVTQSPTHLIKTRGQQVTLRCSSQSGHNTVSWYQQALGQGPQFIFQYYREEENGRGNFPPRFSGLQFPNYSSELNVNALELDDSALYLCASSIRDSGYEQYFGPGTRLTVT.

The chain joins TRBV5-1 to TRBJ2-7, with a possible D match to TRBD1 (6 bases). Trimming removed 2 bases from V and 5 bases from J, with 14 bases in between. CDR1 SGHRS and CDR2 YFSETQ come from the germline V gene. This CDR3 is built from 14 residues. The CDR3 protein is CASSFEDSPDEQYF. CDR3 DNA: TGCGCCAGCAGCTTTGAGGACAGCCCCGACGAGCAGTACTTC.

This chain joins TRBV6-4 and TRBJ1-1; D possibly corresponds to TRBD1 (6 bases). Trimming took off 6 bases at V and 1 base at J, with 12 bases between the two ends. The CDR3 has 14 amino acids. Germline V gives CDR1 MRHNA, CDR2 SNTAGT. The CDR3 is CASRGGQTNTEAFF. The CDR3 DNA is TGTGCCAGCAGGGGAGGACAGACGAACACTGAAGCTTTCTTT.

This rearrangement joins TRBV28 to TRBJ1-5, with 8 bases that match TRBD1. The CDR3 length is 15 residues. Trimming at V came to 6 bases and at J to 6 bases, leaving 10 bases not matched to a gene. Germline CDR1 MDHEN, CDR2 SYDVKM. CDR3 protein: CASRPLTGGGQPQHF. The CDR3 DNA is TGTGCCAGCAGACCACTTACAGGGGGAGGTCAGCCCCAGCATTTT.

The CDR3, as DNA: TGTGCCAGCATGGTACAGGAGATACAAGAGACCCAGTACTTC. Translated: CASMVQEIQETQYF. The chain carries TRBV28 and TRBJ2-5, with a tentative D call TRBD1 (5 bases). The germline CDR1 and CDR2 sequences are MDHEN and SYDVKM. The ends were cut back, 7 bases at V and 2 bases at J, with 14 bases in the middle. The CDR3 covers 14 residues.